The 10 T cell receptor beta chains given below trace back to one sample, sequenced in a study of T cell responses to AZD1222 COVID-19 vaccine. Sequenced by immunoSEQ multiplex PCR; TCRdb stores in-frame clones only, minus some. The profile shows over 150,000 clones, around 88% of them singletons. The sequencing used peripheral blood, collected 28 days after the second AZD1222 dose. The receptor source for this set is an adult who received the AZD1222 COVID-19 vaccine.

DNA for the CDR3: TGTGCCAGCAGCCCGGCGATAGCGGGGGGTTCGGGCACCGGGGAGCTGTTTTTT. Translated, it gives CASSPAIAGGSGTGELFF. This chain links TRBV7-2 with TRBJ2-2, with 10 bases lining up with TRBD2. Losses at the gene ends were 5 bases for V and 4 bases for J; bases not matched to a gene: 13. The germline CDR1 and CDR2 sequences are SGHTA and FQGNSA. The CDR3 loop spans 18 amino acids.

The chain's CDR3 is CASSQLGLAGETQYF. The CDR3 DNA is TGCGCCAGCAGCCAATTGGGACTAGCAGGAGAGACCCAGTACTTC. The chain carries TRBV4-1 and TRBJ2-5; 9 bases are a match to TRBD2. This CDR3 has 15 residues. Germline lookup yields CDR1 MGHRA and CDR2 YSYEKL. V shed 2 bases, J shed 4 bases, and the junction held 5 bases outside the gene matches.

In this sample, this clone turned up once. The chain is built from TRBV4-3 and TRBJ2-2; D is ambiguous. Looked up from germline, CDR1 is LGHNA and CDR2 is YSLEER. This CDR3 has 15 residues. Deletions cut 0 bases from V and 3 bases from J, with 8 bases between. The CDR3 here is CASSQDGHHTGELFF. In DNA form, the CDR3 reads TGCGCCAGCAGCCAAGATGGTCACCACACCGGGGAGCTGTTTTTT.

This CDR3 reads CASRSSYTEAFF. DNA for the CDR3: TGTGCCAGCAGGTCTTCGTACACTGAAGCTTTCTTT. The chain joins TRBV6-5 to TRBJ1-1; no clear D gene. The CDR3 is made up of 12 amino acids. The V and J ends lost 6 bases and 3 bases respectively, with 8 bases between them. Per the germline V gene, CDR1 is MNHEY and CDR2 is SVGAGI.

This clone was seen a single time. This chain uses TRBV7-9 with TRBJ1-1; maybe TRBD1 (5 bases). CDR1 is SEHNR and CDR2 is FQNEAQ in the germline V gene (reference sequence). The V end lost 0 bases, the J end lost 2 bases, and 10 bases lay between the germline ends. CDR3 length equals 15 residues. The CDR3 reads CASSLAAGTNTEAFF. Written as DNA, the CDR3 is TGTGCCAGCAGCTTAGCGGCAGGGACCAACACTGAAGCTTTCTTT.

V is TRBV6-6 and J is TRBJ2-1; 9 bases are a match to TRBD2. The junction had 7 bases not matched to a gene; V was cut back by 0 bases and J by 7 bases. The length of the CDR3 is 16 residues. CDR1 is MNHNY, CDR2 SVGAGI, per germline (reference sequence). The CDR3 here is CASSYSGTSFRNEQFF. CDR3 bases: TGTGCCAGCAGTTACTCGGGGACTAGCTTCCGGAATGAGCAGTTCTTC.

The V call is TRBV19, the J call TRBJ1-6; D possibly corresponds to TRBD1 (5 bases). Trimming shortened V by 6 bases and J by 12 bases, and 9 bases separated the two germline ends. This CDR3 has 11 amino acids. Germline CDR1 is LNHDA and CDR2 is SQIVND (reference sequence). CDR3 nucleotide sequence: TGTGCCAGTAGCGGGGGTGAACCCCTCCACTTT. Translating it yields CASSGGEPLHF.

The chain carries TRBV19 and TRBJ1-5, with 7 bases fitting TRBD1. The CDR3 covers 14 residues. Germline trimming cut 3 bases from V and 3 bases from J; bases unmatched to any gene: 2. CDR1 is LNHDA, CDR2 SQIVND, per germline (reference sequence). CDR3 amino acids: CASSMTGHNQPQHF. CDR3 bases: TGTGCCAGTAGTATGACAGGGCACAATCAGCCCCAGCATTTT.

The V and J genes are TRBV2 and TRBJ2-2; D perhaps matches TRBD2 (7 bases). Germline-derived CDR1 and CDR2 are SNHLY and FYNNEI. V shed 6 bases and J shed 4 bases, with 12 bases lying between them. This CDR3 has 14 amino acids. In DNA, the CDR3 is TGTGCCAGCAGGGGGGGGACAACCACCGGGGAGCTGTTTTTT. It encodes CASRGGTTTGELFF.

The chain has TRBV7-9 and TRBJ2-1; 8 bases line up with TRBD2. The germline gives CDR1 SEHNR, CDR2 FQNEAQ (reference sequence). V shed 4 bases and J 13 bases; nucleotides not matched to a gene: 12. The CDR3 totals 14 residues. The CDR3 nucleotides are TGTGCCAGCAGCTATAGCGGGGAGACGGACCCCCAGTTCTTC. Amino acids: CASSYSGETDPQFF.